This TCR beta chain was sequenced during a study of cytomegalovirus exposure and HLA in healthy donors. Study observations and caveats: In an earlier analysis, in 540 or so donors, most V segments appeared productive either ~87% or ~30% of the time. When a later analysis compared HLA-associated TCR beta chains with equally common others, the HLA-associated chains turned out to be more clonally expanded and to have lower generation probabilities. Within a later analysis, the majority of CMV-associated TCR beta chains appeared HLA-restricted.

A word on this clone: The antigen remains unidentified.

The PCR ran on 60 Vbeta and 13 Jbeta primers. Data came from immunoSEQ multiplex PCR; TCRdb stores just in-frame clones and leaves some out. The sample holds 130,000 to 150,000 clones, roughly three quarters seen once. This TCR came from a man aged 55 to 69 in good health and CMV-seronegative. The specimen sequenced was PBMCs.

As DNA, the CDR3 is TGCGCCAGCAGCTTGGCCAGACAGGACAGGGTCCCTGCTAACTATGGCTACACCTTC. Translated: CASSLARQDRVPANYGYTF. The chain links TRBV5-1 to TRBJ1-2, with 8 positions matching TRBD1. The CDR3 contains 19 residues. The ends lost 0 bases at V and 0 bases at J; junction bases unmatched: 13. CDR1 is SGHRS, CDR2 YFSETQ, per germline.